Each of the 12 T cell receptor beta chains below was sequenced from the same sample in a study of molecular identifiers for immune sequencing clone quantification. Each CDR3 protein is one row after TCRdb ran MiXCR on the PCR reads. Of 490,000 or so distinct CDR3 sequences listed, over 20% are singletons. The sequencing sample was made of naive CD8+ T cells from blood, with Jurkat cell RNA spiked in. Indicated subset: FACS-sorted CD8+CD4-CCR7+CD45RA+ naive T cells. Receptors were obtained from a human donor in good health. Some libraries in this study had Jurkat cell RNA spiked in.

The V and J genes are TRBV7-9 and TRBJ2-1; 10 nucleotides agree with TRBD1. CDR3 length: 16 residues. Germline-derived CDR1 and CDR2 are SEHNR and FQNEAQ (reference sequence). V gave up 4 bases and J gave up 4 bases; unmatched junction bases: 7. The CDR3 region is CASSSARQGAYNEQFF. The CDR3 nucleotides are TGTGCCAGCAGCTCCGCTCGACAGGGGGCGTACAATGAGCAGTTCTTC.

This clonotype has at least ten counts. The chain recombines TRBV6-1 with TRBJ2-5, with D perhaps matching TRBD1 (6 bases). Germline CDR1 reads MNHNS; CDR2 reads SASEGT. Trimming stripped 2 bases from V and 2 bases from J, with 21 bases between. This CDR3 region has 18 residues. As DNA, the CDR3 is TGTGCCAGCAGTGAAAAGGAACAGGGTCTTCCCACACAAGAGACCCAGTACTTC. Translated, it gives CASSEKEQGLPTQETQYF.

This clonotype was found many times. V is TRBV29-1 and J is TRBJ2-3; 11 bases fit TRBD2. The CDR3 sequence is 15 residues long. Germline V CDR1 and CDR2: SQVTM, ANQGSEA. The trim removed 7 bases at V and 3 bases at J, leaving 9 bases unmatched. In nucleotides, the CDR3 is TGCAGCGCCTATAGCGGGAGGGAGGGGACAGATACGCAGTATTTT. Translating it yields CSAYSGREGTDTQYF.

This sequence joins TRBV14 and TRBJ2-7; D might be TRBD1 or TRBD2, each matching 5 bases. The CDR3 sequence is 18 residues long. Germline V CDR1 and CDR2: SGHDN, FVKESK. Trimming stripped 1 base from V and 2 bases from J, with 21 bases between. The CDR3 DNA sequence: TGTGCCAGCAGCCAAGCTGATCCGGGACGCTTAAATACCTACGAGCAGTACTTC. It is translated as CASSQADPGRLNTYEQYF.

The chain carries TRBV19 and TRBJ2-5; 7 bases are shared with TRBD2. With V trimmed by 4 bases and J by 4 bases, 9 bases remained unmatched. This CDR3 has 15 amino acids. Per germline, CDR1 LNHDA and CDR2 SQIVND (reference sequence). Written as DNA, the CDR3 is TGTGCCAGTAGTACTTTCGGACTAGGTGGAGAGACCCAGTACTTC. This translates into CASSTFGLGGETQYF. The full variable domain, in which reference TRBV19 and TRBJ2-5 provide the parts outside the CDR3, is DGGITQSPKYLFRKEGQNVTLSCEQNLNHDAMYWYRQDPGQGLRLIYYSQIVNDFQKGDIAEGYSVSREKKESFPLTVTSAQKNPTAFYLCASSTFGLGGETQYFGPGTRLLVL.

V is TRBV27 and J is TRBJ2-3; no reliable D call. V lost 0 bases, J lost 6 bases, and 7 bases lay in between. Germline CDR1 MNHEY, CDR2 SMNVEV (reference sequence). This CDR3 comprises 13 residues. The CDR3 protein is CASSLSIYDTQYF. The CDR3 nucleotides are TGTGCCAGCAGTTTATCCATTTATGATACGCAGTATTTT.

This clonotype was seen more than once but under ten times. This chain uses TRBV20-1 with TRBJ1-3; TRBD1 might be the D (5 bases). V was pared by 6 bases and J by 3 bases, with 15 bases between. This CDR3 has 14 residues. In germline, CDR1 is DFQATT, CDR2 SNEGSKA (reference sequence). The CDR3 nucleotides read TGCAGTGCCCATAAGAGGGGCGATGGAAACACCATATATTTT. This gives the protein CSAHKRGDGNTIYF.

The V and J genes are TRBV14 and TRBJ2-7; D not certain. There are 15 residues in the CDR3. Germline loops: CDR1 SGHDN, CDR2 FVKESK. The germline V and J ends were trimmed by 4 bases and 2 bases, with 15 bases remaining between them. This chain's CDR3 is CASSLLPRLAYEQYF. The CDR3 coding sequence is TGTGCCAGCAGCCTCCTTCCGCGGCTAGCCTACGAGCAGTACTTC.

In regard to this clonotype: A much larger clone differs from this one at a single base, so this may be a read error. The chain employs TRBV30 and TRBJ2-7; D might be TRBD1 (5 bases). Looked up from germline, CDR1 is GTSNPN and CDR2 is SVGIG (reference sequence). The CDR3 spans 12 residues. The CDR3 nucleotides are TGTGCCTGGACTCAGGGAACCTACGAGCGGTACTTC. It encodes CAWTQGTYERYF.

The rearrangement links TRBV4-3 to TRBJ2-2; the D gene is possibly TRBD2 (5 bases). The CDR3 is made up of 13 amino acids. Germline V gene data show CDR1 as LGHNA and CDR2 as YSLEER. Deletions cut 8 bases from V and 5 bases from J, with 12 bases between. The CDR3 loop is CASGPGETGELFF. The CDR3 DNA follows: TGCGCCAGCGGGCCCGGGGAGACCGGGGAGCTGTTTTTT.

This clonotype was found many times. The chain recombines TRBV6-6 with TRBJ1-1; TRBD1 aligns across 8 bases. The CDR3 covers 16 residues. Germline V lookup: CDR1 MNHNY, CDR2 SVGAGI (reference sequence). V trimming: 2 bases; J trimming: 0 bases; junction bases outside the gene matches: 5. This CDR3 reads CASSYETGDMNTEAFF. The CDR3 nucleotides are TGTGCCAGCAGTTACGAGACAGGGGATATGAACACTGAAGCTTTCTTT.

This clonotype has just a few counts. This sequence joins TRBV5-5 and TRBJ2-2, with D possibly being TRBD2 (5 bases). Germline-derived CDR1 and CDR2 are SGHKS and YYEKEE (reference sequence). V shed 6 bases and J shed 0 bases, with 12 bases lying between them. The CDR3 extends over 15 amino acids. CDR3 DNA: TGTGCCAGCATCAGAGGGCTGGCGAACACCGGGGAGCTGTTTTTT. The encoded protein is CASIRGLANTGELFF.